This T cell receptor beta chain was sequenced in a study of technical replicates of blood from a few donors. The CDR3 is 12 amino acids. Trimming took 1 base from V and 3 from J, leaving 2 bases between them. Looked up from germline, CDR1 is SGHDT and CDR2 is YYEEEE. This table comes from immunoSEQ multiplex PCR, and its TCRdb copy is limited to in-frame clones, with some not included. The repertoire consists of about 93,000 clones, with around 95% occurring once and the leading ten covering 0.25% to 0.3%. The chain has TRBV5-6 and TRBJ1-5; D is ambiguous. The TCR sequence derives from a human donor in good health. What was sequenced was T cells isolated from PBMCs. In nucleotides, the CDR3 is TGTGCCAGCAGCTTGTACAATCAGCCCCAGCATTTT. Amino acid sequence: CASSLYNQPQHF.